The source of this TCR beta chain is a study of T cells in Graves' hyperthyroidism and ophthalmopathy. The CDR3 sequence is 12 residues long. V lost 6 bases to trimming and J lost 0 bases, with 4 bases between them. CDR1 and CDR2 from the germline V gene are SNHLY and FYNNEI. This clonotype has a count of ten or more. It was RNA transcripts that yielded the amplified TCR beta CDR3 regions. The HTBI primer set drove a first-round RT-PCR of the TCR CDR3. TCRdb fed the multiplex PCR reads into MiXCR, producing one record per CDR3 protein. The data show around 600,000 distinct CDR3 sequences, 11% to 15% seen once.

The V and J genes are TRBV2 and TRBJ2-3; D remains unclear. Material for sequencing was blood. The TCR was taken from a woman in her late teens or twenties with Graves' ophthalmopathy. The DNA of the CDR3 is TGTGCCAGCAGAAGGAGCACAGATACGCAGTATTTT. This sequence encodes CASRRSTDTQYF.